The 32 T cell receptor beta chains below were found in one sample sequenced in a study of early T cells in non-severe SARS-CoV-2 infection. Each CDR3 protein gets one entry after TCRdb re-called the 5' RACE reads with MiXCR. The sample holds some 66,000 distinct CDR3 sequences; 9.1% are singletons and the top ten take approximately 3%. The sample comprised whole blood. These TCRs come from an adult who was a healthcare worker with PCR-confirmed SARS-CoV-2 infection or an uninfected control (not recorded which).

This clonotype was recorded at least ten times. This chain links TRBV30 with TRBJ2-3, with TRBD2 identical over 10 bases. V lost 0 bases, J lost 12 bases, and 3 bases stayed unmatched. CDR3 length: 12 amino acids. In germline, CDR1 is GTSNPN, CDR2 SVGIG (reference sequence). CDR3 sequence: CAWSVLAGAQYF. The CDR3 nucleotides read TGTGCCTGGAGTGTCCTAGCGGGAGCCCAGTATTTT.

This clonotype was counted at least ten times. The chain links TRBV19 to TRBJ2-1, with a possible D match to TRBD2 (6 bases). The V end was cut by 1 base, the J end by 6 bases, with 13 bases between. The CDR3 contains 15 residues. Germline V lookup: CDR1 LNHDA, CDR2 SQIVND (reference sequence). The CDR3 DNA reads TGTGCCAGTAGTATAGCTGCAGCGGGTGGCAATGAGCAGTTCTTC. This codes for CASSIAAAGGNEQFF. The complete variable domain, with remaining parts taken from reference TRBV19 and TRBJ2-1, reads DGGITQSPKYLFRKEGQNVTLSCEQNLNHDAMYWYRQDPGQGLRLIYYSQIVNDFQKGDIAEGYSVSREKKESFPLTVTSAQKNPTAFYLCASSIAAAGGNEQFFGPGTRLTVL.

This clonotype was counted at least ten times. The chain uses TRBV24-1 and TRBJ1-1, with D possibly being TRBD1 (5 bases). This CDR3 has 15 residues. Looked up from germline, CDR1 is KGHDR and CDR2 is SFDVKD. Trimming took off 3 bases at V and 3 bases at J, with 13 bases between the two ends. The CDR3: CATSDARQGDTEAFF. CDR3 in DNA: TGTGCCACCAGTGATGCTCGTCAGGGTGACACTGAAGCTTTCTTT.

At least ten counts were recorded for this clonotype. This chain connects TRBV20-1 to TRBJ2-5, with D possibly matching TRBD2 (6 bases). Germline lookup yields CDR1 DFQATT and CDR2 SNEGSKA (reference sequence). Trimming left V 2 bases short and J 1 base short, with 11 bases between. This CDR3 has 14 residues. Here the CDR3 reads CSARIPGLQETQYF. In nucleotides, the CDR3 is TGCAGTGCTAGAATTCCGGGACTCCAAGAGACCCAGTACTTC.

The chain couples TRBV10-3 to TRBJ2-5; a possible D gene is TRBD2 (5 bases). The CDR3 has 14 amino acids. V shed 4 bases and J shed 5 bases, with 14 bases lying between them. Germline CDR1 ENHRY, CDR2 SYGVKD. Here the CDR3 reads CAISGRMGLETQYF. CDR3 in DNA: TGTGCCATCAGTGGGAGGATGGGTCTCGAGACCCAGTACTTC.

This clonotype was found many times. J is TRBJ2-5 and V is TRBV19, with 7 bases matching TRBD2. The CDR3 runs to 14 residues. CDR1 is LNHDA, CDR2 SQIVND, per germline (reference sequence). V lost 7 bases to trimming and J lost 3 bases; unmatched junction nucleotides: 8. The CDR3 loop reads CASNRRAGEETQYF. CDR3 DNA: TGTGCCAGTAACCGAAGGGCGGGAGAAGAGACCCAGTACTTC.

This clonotype was found many times. The rearrangement links TRBV15 to TRBJ1-5; possible D gene TRBD1, 5 bases. Trimming removed 5 bases at V and 2 bases at J, with 19 bases between. This CDR3 is 17 amino acids long. From germline, CDR1 is LNHNV and CDR2 YYDKDF (reference sequence). The CDR3 coding sequence is TGTGCCACCAGCGGCCGTGCGGCAGGGTTGGGCAATCAGCCCCAGCATTTT. Amino acids: CATSGRAAGLGNQPQHF. Using reference TRBV15 and TRBJ1-5 for the parts outside the CDR3, the full variable domain is DAMVIQNPRYQVTQFGKPVTLSCSQTLNHNVMYWYQQKSSQAPKLLFHYYDKDFNNEADTPDNFQSRRPNTSFCFLDIRSPGLGDTAMYLCATSGRAAGLGNQPQHFGDGTRLSIL.

This clonotype was recorded many times. The chain couples TRBV7-2 to TRBJ2-5; D perhaps matches TRBD1 (5 bases). V lost 4 bases, J lost 1 base, and 10 bases lay in between. There are 14 residues in the CDR3. The germline V gene has CDR1 SGHTA and CDR2 FQGNSA. CDR3: CASSSGWGQETQYF. The CDR3 DNA is TGTGCCAGCAGCTCAGGGTGGGGCCAAGAGACCCAGTACTTC. Full variable domain (rest looked up from reference TRBV7-2 and TRBJ2-5): GAGVSQSPSNKVTEKGKDVELRCDPISGHTALYWYRQSLGQGLEFLIYFQGNSAPDKSGLPSDRFSAERTGGSVSTLTIQRTQQEDSAVYLCASSSGWGQETQYFGPGTRLLVL.

CDR3 in DNA: TGCAGCGTTGGGACAGTTAATGAAAAACTGTTTTTT. Its protein product is CSVGTVNEKLFF. The chain recombines TRBV29-1 with TRBJ1-4, with D tentatively TRBD1 (6 bases). Trimming pared 4 bases from V and 4 bases from J, leaving 7 bases between. This CDR3 spans 12 amino acids. The germline V gene has CDR1 SQVTM and CDR2 ANQGSEA.

The chain links TRBV7-6 to TRBJ1-3, with TRBD1 matching over 7 bases. CDR3 length: 18 amino acids. Trimming cost V 5 bases and J 0 bases; bases outside gene matches: 13. CDR1 SGHVS and CDR2 FNYEAQ come from the germline V gene. For the CDR3, the DNA is TGTGCCAGCAGCCCAGGAAGGGGGCGTACGAGCTCTGGAAACACCATATATTTT. Encoded protein: CASSPGRGRTSSGNTIYF.

This clonotype showed up just a few times. This chain connects TRBV7-3 to TRBJ2-5; 9 bases map to TRBD1. The CDR3 is made up of 16 amino acids. Germline CDR1 and CDR2: SGHTA and FQGTGA. Germline trimming cut 4 bases from V and 5 bases from J; bases unmatched to any gene: 11. The CDR3 region has the DNA TGTGCCAGCAGCTCTCCCCGGGACAGGGCGGAGGAGACCCAGTACTTC. Translated: CASSSPRDRAEETQYF.

The chain combines TRBV5-6 with TRBJ2-1; TRBD2 matches 9 bases. V lost 2 bases, J lost 7 bases, and 4 bases stayed unmatched. The CDR3 loop spans 14 amino acids. CDR1 and CDR2 from the germline V gene are SGHDT and YYEEEE. This chain's CDR3 is CASSFSSGSNEQFF. The CDR3 DNA reads TGTGCCAGCAGCTTTAGTAGCGGGAGTAATGAGCAGTTCTTC. Using reference TRBV5-6 and TRBJ2-1 for the parts outside the CDR3, the full variable domain is DAGVTQSPTHLIKTRGQQVTLRCSPKSGHDTVSWYQQALGQGPQFIFQYYEEEERQRGNFPDRFSGHQFPNYSSELNVNALLLGDSALYLCASSFSSGSNEQFFGPGTRLTVL.

CDR3 sequence reads: CASSEQGQGGTEAFF. In DNA form, the CDR3 reads TGTGCCAGCAGTGAACAGGGCCAGGGCGGGACTGAAGCTTTCTTT. The chain joins TRBV2 to TRBJ1-1; TRBD1 might be the D (5 bases). Germline V lookup: CDR1 SNHLY, CDR2 FYNNEI. V was shortened by 2 bases and J by 5 bases, with 15 bases between the two germline ends. The CDR3 runs 15 residues.

A few counts support this clonotype. The chain couples TRBV20-1 to TRBJ2-3; TRBD2 might be the D (5 bases). The V end lost 5 bases, the J end lost 2 bases, and 17 bases lay between the germline ends. Germline CDR1 and CDR2: DFQATT and SNEGSKA (reference sequence). This CDR3 region has 15 residues. CDR3 loop: CSAPRGGGSTDTQYF. DNA of the CDR3: TGCAGTGCTCCCCGAGGAGGCGGATCCACAGATACGCAGTATTTT.

This clonotype has more than one count but fewer than ten. This chain connects TRBV20-1 to TRBJ1-4, with D possibly TRBD1 on 6 matching bases. The CDR3 length is 13 residues. Deletions cut 5 bases from V and 4 bases from J, with 11 bases between. Per the germline V gene, CDR1 is DFQATT and CDR2 is SNEGSKA (reference sequence). The CDR3, as DNA: TGCAGTGCTTTCGGGACAAGTAATGAAAAACTGTTTTTT. Protein sequence: CSAFGTSNEKLFF.

The chain employs TRBV19 and TRBJ1-1; D possibly corresponds to TRBD1 (5 bases). CDR3 length equals 14 residues. Per the germline V gene, CDR1 is LNHDA and CDR2 is SQIVND (reference sequence). Trimming pared 3 bases from V and 2 bases from J, leaving 10 bases between. The DNA for the CDR3 is TGTGCCAGTAGTATGTGGGACGGTAACACTGAAGCTTTCTTT. This sequence encodes CASSMWDGNTEAFF.

This clonotype came up a few times. The V call is TRBV28, the J call TRBJ1-1, with unresolved D. The CDR3 covers 15 residues. Trimming cost V 5 bases and J 0 bases, with 13 bases left between them. Germline CDR1 and CDR2: MDHEN and SYDVKM. The DNA for the CDR3 is TGTGCCAGCAGTCTGTTTAACCCTTTGAACACTGAAGCTTTCTTT. Its translation is CASSLFNPLNTEAFF.

This clonotype was observed a handful of times. This chain joins TRBV6-5 and TRBJ2-2; no definite D call. Germline values: CDR1 MNHEY, CDR2 SVGAGI. CDR3 length equals 15 residues. With 0 bases removed from V and 1 base from J, the gap between germline ends came to 6 bases. The CDR3 nucleotides are TGTGCCAGCAGTTACTCCCGGAGGAACACCGGGGAGCTGTTTTTT. This gives the protein CASSYSRRNTGELFF.

This clonotype was found many times. V gene TRBV29-1 combines with J gene TRBJ2-7, with unresolved D. CDR3 size: 14 residues. V dropped 0 bases and J dropped 4 bases, with 13 bases sitting between them. Germline V lookup: CDR1 SQVTM, CDR2 ANQGSEA. In DNA form, the CDR3 reads TGCAGCGTTGAAGATCCCCGATGGGGATACGAGCAGTACTTC. Residues: CSVEDPRWGYEQYF.

On this clonotype: With a much larger clone just one base away, this may be a read error. CDR3 sequence reads: CASSPRVAGHNEQFF. DNA for the CDR3: TGTGCCAGCAGCCCCCGGGTAGCGGGGCACAATGAGCAGTTCTTC. The chain couples TRBV7-6 to TRBJ2-1; 8 nucleotides agree with TRBD2. The length of the CDR3 is 15 residues. V dropped 5 bases and J dropped 5; count of bases not matched to a gene: 8. CDR1 is SGHVS, CDR2 FNYEAQ, per germline.

This clonotype was counted ten times or more. This sequence joins TRBV27 and TRBJ2-7, with a weak D call TRBD2 (5 bases). The CDR3 is made up of 11 amino acids. Trimming took off 10 bases at V and 6 bases at J, with 13 bases between the two ends. Germline CDR1 and CDR2: MNHEY and SMNVEV (reference sequence). This chain's CDR3 is CATQGGGEQYF. In DNA, the CDR3 is TGTGCCACCCAAGGAGGTGGCGAGCAGTACTTC.

This chain links TRBV6-6 with TRBJ2-1; 11 nucleotides match TRBD2. The CDR3 is 15 residues long. V lost 5 bases to trimming and J lost 7 bases; unmatched junction nucleotides: 7. In germline, CDR1 is MNHNY, CDR2 SVGAGI (reference sequence). CDR3 region: CASSRTSGFDNEQFF. The CDR3 DNA reads TGTGCCAGCAGTAGGACTAGCGGGTTTGATAATGAGCAGTTCTTC.

Ten or more counts support this clonotype. V and J are TRBV5-1 and TRBJ2-2; D not certain. The CDR3 loop spans 14 amino acids. Germline values: CDR1 SGHRS, CDR2 YFSETQ. Trimming shortened V by 0 bases and J by 6 bases, and 9 bases separated the two germline ends. The CDR3 spells CASSLDGMAGELFF. The CDR3 region has the DNA TGCGCCAGCAGCTTGGACGGTATGGCCGGGGAGCTGTTTTTT.

The gene calls are TRBV10-3 and TRBJ2-1; 8 nucleotides agree with TRBD1. This CDR3 is built from 15 residues. CDR1 is ENHRY, CDR2 SYGVKD, per germline. The trim removed 3 bases at V and 3 bases at J, leaving 4 bases unmatched. CDR3 in DNA: TGTGCCATCAGTGAAATACAGGGGGGCTACAATGAGCAGTTCTTC. Its protein is CAISEIQGGYNEQFF.

This clonotype was observed many times. The chain combines TRBV6-1 with TRBJ1-1, with a possible D match to TRBD1 (5 bases). Germline loops: CDR1 MNHNS, CDR2 SASEGT. The CDR3 length is 13 residues. V gave up 4 bases and J gave up 5 bases, with 11 bases separating them. CDR3 in amino acids: CASSVRDGTEAFF. The DNA for the CDR3 is TGTGCCAGCAGTGTCCGGGACGGTACTGAAGCTTTCTTT.

The chain links TRBV6-1 to TRBJ2-2; TRBD2 might be the D (5 bases). V was shortened by 8 bases and J by 4 bases, with 11 bases between the two germline ends. CDR1 is MNHNS and CDR2 is SASEGT in the germline V gene. The CDR3 sequence is 13 residues long. CDR3 region: CASRTTITGELFF. The DNA of the CDR3 is TGTGCCAGCCGGACGACTATCACCGGGGAGCTGTTTTTT.

This clonotype was detected only a few times. The chain recombines TRBV20-1 with TRBJ2-7; TRBD2 agrees at 9 bases. The CDR3 length is 17 residues. V shed 0 bases, J shed 2 bases, and the junction held 11 bases outside the gene matches. Germline V lookup: CDR1 DFQATT, CDR2 SNEGSKA (reference sequence). CDR3 sequence (DNA): TGCAGTGCTAGAGATGGTTGGCGGGAGGGCCGGGCCTACGAGCAGTACTTC. Its translation is CSARDGWREGRAYEQYF.

There are many counts of this clonotype. This sequence joins TRBV20-1 and TRBJ1-6, with 8 bases aligning to TRBD1. Germline CDR1 and CDR2: DFQATT and SNEGSKA (reference sequence). The CDR3 covers 15 residues. Germline trimming cut 4 bases from V and 4 bases from J; bases unmatched to any gene: 6. This CDR3 is CSANGQGGYNSPLHF. Here the CDR3 DNA reads TGCAGTGCTAACGGACAGGGAGGATATAATTCACCCCTCCACTTT.

This clonotype was counted at least ten times. The V call is TRBV7-6, the J call TRBJ2-7; a possible D gene is TRBD1 (7 bases). This CDR3 comprises 15 residues. Germline CDR1 SGHVS, CDR2 FNYEAQ. V gave up 5 bases and J gave up 1 base, with 15 bases separating them. The CDR3 sequence: CASSPRGDVSYEQYF. The CDR3 coding sequence is TGTGCCAGCAGCCCCAGGGGGGACGTATCCTACGAGCAGTACTTC.

The CDR3 region is CASSQDLGGSSYEQYF. The DNA for the CDR3 is TGCGCCAGCAGCCAAGATTTAGGTGGGTCCTCCTACGAGCAGTACTTC. The genes are TRBV4-3 and TRBJ2-7, with D unresolved. Germline V lookup: CDR1 LGHNA, CDR2 YSLEER. The length of the CDR3 is 16 residues. V was cut by 0 bases and J by 0 bases, with 12 bases left in between.

This clonotype was detected only a few times. This chain joins TRBV13 and TRBJ2-5; D is unresolved. V was pared by 2 bases and J by 5 bases, with 9 bases between. From germline, CDR1 is PRHDT and CDR2 FYEKMQ (reference sequence). CDR3 length equals 13 residues. CDR3 in DNA: TGTGCCAGCAGCTTAAGCCAGGCGGAGACCCAGTACTTC. It specifies CASSLSQAETQYF.

This clonotype was seen a handful of times. This chain links TRBV20-1 with TRBJ2-3, with TRBD2 identical over 11 bases. V lost 6 bases and J lost 5; bases outside the gene matches: 7. This CDR3 has 14 residues. Germline values: CDR1 DFQATT, CDR2 SNEGSKA (reference sequence). Here the CDR3 reads CSATLAGVKDTQYF. CDR3 in DNA: TGCAGTGCGACACTAGCGGGAGTAAAAGATACGCAGTATTTT.